This T cell receptor beta chain was recovered during a study of control samples from healthy donors and cancer patients. Sequencing used immunoSEQ multiplex PCR; TCRdb keeps in-frame clones, though not all of them. In the table there are 150,000 to 200,000 clones, about 87% of which are singletons. Sample: blood. This TCR was recovered from a man in his thirties or forties in good health.

This chain's CDR3 is CASSPNQLGNSNQPQHF. For the CDR3, the DNA is TGTGCCAGCTCACCAAATCAGCTAGGGAATAGCAATCAGCCCCAGCATTTT. This chain connects TRBV18 to TRBJ1-5, with D uncertain. Deletions cut 2 bases from V and 0 bases from J, with 14 bases between. In germline, CDR1 is KGHSH, CDR2 LQKENI. CDR3 length equals 17 residues. The complete variable domain, with remaining parts taken from reference TRBV18 and TRBJ1-5, reads NAGVMQNPRHLVRRRGQEARLRCSPMKGHSHVYWYRQLPEEGLKFMVYLQKENIIDESGMPKERFSAEFPKEGPSILRIQQVVRGDSAAYFCASSPNQLGNSNQPQHFGDGTRLSIL.